The 2 T cell receptor beta chains reported below all come from one sample, sequenced in a study of radiotherapy plus CTLA-4 blockade in lung cancer. Some clones are missing from TCRdb's copy, which holds only in-frame ones; the method was immunoSEQ multiplex PCR. Among tens of thousands of clones listed, around 86% were seen once. This specimen was peripheral blood, taken from a patient treated with radiotherapy plus ipilimumab. The receptors come from a human donor with non-small cell lung cancer who had stable disease on radiotherapy plus ipilimumab.

The rearrangement links TRBV5-5 to TRBJ1-1; tentative D call: TRBD1 (6 bases). The CDR3 length is 13 residues. The V and J ends lost 5 bases and 1 base respectively, with 9 bases between them. Germline assignment: CDR1 SGHKS and CDR2 YYEKEE (reference sequence). The CDR3: CASRQTGNTEAFF. The CDR3 DNA reads TGTGCCAGCAGACAGACAGGGAACACTGAAGCTTTCTTT.

The V and J genes are TRBV2 and TRBJ1-6; D uncertain. Germline values: CDR1 SNHLY, CDR2 FYNNEI. The CDR3 totals 15 residues. V was cut by 3 bases and J by 10 bases, with 16 bases left in between. DNA of the CDR3: TGTGCCAGCAGTGACCCCCCCGTGGGTAGGTCACCCCTCCACTTT. As protein: CASSDPPVGRSPLHF.